Shown below are 28 T cell receptor beta chains from a single sample sequenced in a study of blood T cell repertoires in COVID-19. Sequencing used immunoSEQ multiplex PCR; TCRdb keeps in-frame clones, though not all of them. This sample has some 390,000 clones; approximately 89% occur once, and the top ten carry around 1.5%. Source material: peripheral blood. These TCRs come from a woman aged 35 to 49 with COVID-19, enrolled during active disease.

The V gene is TRBV19, the J gene TRBJ1-5; D may be TRBD1 (6 bases). The CDR3 is 15 residues long. The germline V and J ends were trimmed by 3 bases and 5 bases, with 14 bases remaining between them. The germline gives CDR1 LNHDA, CDR2 SQIVND (reference sequence). The CDR3 DNA reads TGTGCCAGTAGTATTGCCACAGGGCGTCATCAGCCCCAGCATTTT. Residues: CASSIATGRHQPQHF.

This chain links TRBV5-1 with TRBJ1-2; 9 bases are a match to TRBD1. The CDR3 length is 15 residues. The trim removed 4 bases at V and 4 bases at J, leaving 8 bases unmatched. The germline V gene has CDR1 SGHRS and CDR2 YFSETQ. CDR3 coding DNA: TGCGCCAGCAGCGTTGACAGGGGGGCTAGCTATGGCTACACCTTC. Translating it yields CASSVDRGASYGYTF. The variable domain in full, completed from reference TRBV5-1 and TRBJ1-2, reads KAGVTQTPRYLIKTRGQQVTLSCSPISGHRSVSWYQQTPGQGLQFLFEYFSETQRNKGNFPGRFSGRQFSNSRSEMNVSTLELGDSALYLCASSVDRGASYGYTFGSGTRLTVV.

This chain links TRBV6-5 with TRBJ1-1, with D perhaps matching TRBD1 (5 bases). Trimming shortened V by 0 bases and J by 6 bases, and 14 bases separated the two germline ends. There are 15 residues in the CDR3. Germline lookup yields CDR1 MNHEY and CDR2 SVGAGI. The CDR3 loop is CASSYSRFSRAEAFF. The CDR3 bases are TGTGCCAGCAGTTACTCGAGGTTTAGCAGGGCTGAAGCTTTCTTT.

The chain recombines TRBV7-6 with TRBJ2-2, with 7 bases that match TRBD2. V was clipped by 5 bases and J by 5 bases; unmatched bases: 8. The CDR3 has 15 residues. Germline values: CDR1 SGHVS, CDR2 FNYEAQ. CDR3 nucleotides: TGTGCCAGCAGCATGCGGGGGAGTCAGACCGGGGAGCTGTTTTTT. This translates into CASSMRGSQTGELFF.

The chain has TRBV5-1 and TRBJ1-4; D gene ambiguous. V was shortened by 2 bases and J by 5 bases, with 7 bases between the two germline ends. The CDR3 has 13 residues. Germline V lookup: CDR1 SGHRS, CDR2 YFSETQ. CDR3 in DNA: TGCGCCAGCAGCTTTAGTCCCAATGAAAAACTGTTTTTT. Its translation is CASSFSPNEKLFF.

This clone was picked up one time. The chain uses TRBV28 and TRBJ2-6; possibly TRBD1 for D (6 bases). The CDR3 is 17 residues long. The germline gives CDR1 MDHEN, CDR2 SYDVKM. V lost 3 bases, J lost 2 bases, and 14 bases lay in between. The CDR3 region has the DNA TGTGCCAGCAGTTTGGCTCAGGGGTTCCCTGGGGCCAACGTCCTGACTTTC. Protein product: CASSLAQGFPGANVLTF.

CDR3 loop: CSAPGGGDYGYTF. The DNA for the CDR3 is TGCAGCGCCCCAGGGGGCGGTGACTATGGCTACACCTTC. The chain uses TRBV29-1 and TRBJ1-2; TRBD1 matches 8 bases. With 7 bases clipped from V and 3 bases from J, the junction kept 7 bases outside the gene matches. The CDR3 covers 13 residues. The germline gives CDR1 SQVTM, CDR2 ANQGSEA.

This chain joins TRBV28 and TRBJ1-5; 8 bases align to TRBD1. CDR1 is MDHEN, CDR2 SYDVKM, per germline. V trimming: 10 bases; J trimming: 9 bases; junction bases outside the gene matches: 14. The CDR3 is made up of 14 amino acids. CDR3: CATSTGDHRGPQHF. For the CDR3, the DNA is TGTGCCACCTCGACAGGGGATCATCGGGGGCCCCAGCATTTT.

CDR3 sequence (DNA): TGCGCCAGCAGCTTCACAGGGGGCGCCGCAGATACGCAGTATTTT. It is translated as CASSFTGGAADTQYF. This chain connects TRBV5-1 to TRBJ2-3, with 9 bases lining up with TRBD1. After removal of 2 bases from V and 4 bases from J, the junction contained 5 bases not matched to a gene. The germline V gene has CDR1 SGHRS and CDR2 YFSETQ. This CDR3 is 15 amino acids long.

The V gene is TRBV7-9, the J gene TRBJ1-1; 7 bases are shared with TRBD1. V dropped 0 bases and J dropped 3; count of bases not matched to a gene: 10. From germline, CDR1 is SEHNR and CDR2 FQNEAQ (reference sequence). CDR3 length equals 17 residues. The CDR3 region is CASSLAIRPGGHTEAFF. The CDR3 nucleotides are TGTGCCAGCAGCTTAGCCATTAGGCCAGGGGGTCACACTGAAGCTTTCTTT.

The V gene is TRBV20-1, the J gene TRBJ1-6, with 8 bases lining up with TRBD1. Trimming removed 3 bases from V and 10 bases from J; junction bases left unmatched: 14. CDR1 and CDR2 from the germline V gene are DFQATT and SNEGSKA (reference sequence). This CDR3 region has 16 residues. CDR3 DNA sequence: TGCAGTGCTAGTCCCTACTCCGGGACAGGACAATCACCCCTCCACTTT. Translating it yields CSASPYSGTGQSPLHF.

The V and J genes are TRBV5-4 and TRBJ2-2; no firm D call. CDR1 SGHNT and CDR2 YYREEE come from the germline V gene (reference sequence). V lost 1 base and J 0 bases, leaving 13 bases between the germline ends. This CDR3 is 17 amino acids long. CDR3 nucleotides: TGTGCCAGCAGCTTGTTGTATTCAGGATCGAACACCGGGGAGCTGTTTTTT. The encoded protein is CASSLLYSGSNTGELFF.

The chain joins TRBV4-2 to TRBJ1-2; D is unresolved. This CDR3 comprises 14 residues. Germline V gene data show CDR1 as LGHNA and CDR2 as YNFKEQ. The V end lost 0 bases, the J end lost 3 bases, and 8 bases lay between the germline ends. Here the CDR3 DNA reads TGTGCCAGCAGCCAAGATTCGGAGGACTATGGCTACACCTTC. Amino acids: CASSQDSEDYGYTF.

The V call is TRBV7-8, the J call TRBJ1-4; D is unresolved. This CDR3 has 16 amino acids. Germline CDR1 SGHVS, CDR2 FQNEAQ. Deletions cut 5 bases from V and 8 bases from J, with 21 bases between. Here the CDR3 DNA reads TGTGCCAGCAGCCCACCGTGGTTTTTGGGCGACGAAAAACTGTTTTTT. This translates into CASSPPWFLGDEKLFF.

The V call is TRBV5-1, the J call TRBJ2-2; 7 positions agree with TRBD1. J lost 4 bases, V lost 4 bases, and 10 bases had no gene match. CDR3 length equals 16 residues. CDR1 is SGHRS, CDR2 YFSETQ, per germline. The CDR3 nucleotides are TGCGCCAGCAGCGCATACAGGGGTCTTGGCACCGGGGAGCTGTTTTTT. Protein sequence: CASSAYRGLGTGELFF.

The rearrangement links TRBV7-3 to TRBJ2-5; maybe TRBD2 (6 bases). Deletions cut 3 bases from V and 5 bases from J, with 13 bases between. This CDR3 has 14 amino acids. Germline values: CDR1 SGHTA, CDR2 FQGTGA. CDR3: CASSLVGGYETQYF. CDR3 nucleotide sequence: TGTGCCAGCAGCTTGGTCGGGGGATATGAGACCCAGTACTTC.

The chain links TRBV9 to TRBJ2-2; tentative D call: TRBD1 (5 bases). The CDR3 length is 17 residues. Germline V gene sequence: CDR1 SGDLS, CDR2 YYNGEE. With 0 bases removed from V and 6 bases from J, the gap between germline ends came to 18 bases. As DNA, the CDR3 is TGTGCCAGCAGCGTAGCGGGCCAGGGCTCAGGGTCCGGGGAGCTGTTTTTT. Protein product: CASSVAGQGSGSGELFF.

The rearrangement uses TRBV9 and TRBJ2-1; tentatively, D is TRBD2 (5 bases). The CDR3 has 17 residues. The V end lost 0 bases, the J end lost 0 bases, and 13 bases lay between the germline ends. CDR1 is SGDLS, CDR2 YYNGEE, per germline. The CDR3 DNA reads as TGTGCCAGCAGCGTAGAGGCGAGCACTAGCTCCTACAATGAGCAGTTCTTC. Translation gives CASSVEASTSSYNEQFF.

The V and J genes are TRBV7-9 and TRBJ1-2; possibly TRBD1 for D (6 bases). Germline-derived CDR1 and CDR2 are SEHNR and FQNEAQ (reference sequence). The V end lost 6 bases, the J end lost 4 bases, and 24 bases lay between the germline ends. This CDR3 is 17 amino acids long. The CDR3 DNA is TGTGCCAGCAGTCGCTTTGTGGGGGGGCGCAATCTCTATGGCTACACCTTC. Residues: CASSRFVGGRNLYGYTF.

The CDR3 bases are TGTGCCAGCAGCTTGGTGAGAGGGAGGAGGATTTCTAATTCACCCCTCCACTTT. This encodes CASSLVRGRRISNSPLHF. The chain uses TRBV5-4 and TRBJ1-6, with D hard to call. This CDR3 has 18 residues. The germline V and J ends were trimmed by 0 bases and 6 bases, with 19 bases remaining between them. Looked up from germline, CDR1 is SGHNT and CDR2 is YYREEE (reference sequence).

This clone occurred once. The V and J genes are TRBV18 and TRBJ2-2, with a weak D call TRBD1 (6 bases). V gave up 6 bases and J gave up 0 bases, with 17 bases separating them. CDR1 and CDR2 from the germline V gene are KGHSH and LQKENI. The CDR3 has 17 amino acids. The CDR3 bases are TGTGCCAGCTCCCTGAGGCTGGGGGCGCCGAACACCGGGGAGCTGTTTTTT. Protein sequence: CASSLRLGAPNTGELFF.

Turning to this clone: At one of its ends the junction is not consistent with the germline gene, which may arise from a read error. The chain carries TRBV7-7 and TRBJ2-2; 9 positions match TRBD2. Germline V gene data show CDR1 as SSHAT and CDR2 as FNYEAQ (reference sequence). CDR3 length equals 15 residues. Here the CDR3 reads CASSPGLATAGELFF. The CDR3 DNA is TGTGCTAGCAGTCCCGGACTAGCGACGGCCGGGGAGCTGTTTTTT.

This chain connects TRBV5-1 to TRBJ1-2; TRBD1 matches at 12 bases. The CDR3 consists of 17 residues. Germline lookup yields CDR1 SGHRS and CDR2 YFSETQ. With 0 bases clipped from V and 1 base from J, the junction kept 4 bases outside the gene matches. The CDR3 reads CASSLGDRGLHNYGYTF. The CDR3 bases are TGCGCCAGCAGCTTGGGGGACAGGGGGCTTCATAACTATGGCTACACCTTC.

About this clone: Other nucleotide sequences from this sample produce the same CDR3. The J gene is TRBJ1-1, the V gene TRBV28; 8 bases are shared with TRBD1. The germline V gene has CDR1 MDHEN and CDR2 SYDVKM. The CDR3 contains 14 residues. The ends lost 9 bases at V and 0 bases at J; junction bases unmatched: 6. CDR3 protein: CASETGAMNTEAFF. CDR3 coding DNA: TGTGCCAGTGAGACAGGGGCCATGAACACTGAAGCTTTCTTT.

The genes are TRBV6-6 and TRBJ2-7; TRBD1 agrees at 9 bases. The CDR3 sequence is 14 residues long. CDR1 and CDR2 (germline): MNHNY, SVGAGI (reference sequence). The ends lost 11 bases at V and 0 bases at J; junction bases unmatched: 8. This chain's CDR3 is CAGAPGQGSYEQYF. The CDR3 DNA reads as TGTGCCGGCGCCCCGGGACAGGGCTCCTACGAGCAGTACTTC.

The V gene is TRBV9, the J gene TRBJ2-1; TRBD2 aligns across 8 bases. The V segment lost 1 base and the J segment 8 bases; nucleotides outside the gene matches: 5. The CDR3 sequence is 14 residues long. CDR1 is SGDLS, CDR2 YYNGEE, per germline. The CDR3 protein is CASSVSGLGHEQFF. CDR3 sequence (DNA): TGTGCCAGCAGCGTATCGGGACTAGGCCATGAGCAGTTCTTC.

The V call is TRBV6-5, the J call TRBJ2-6; D gene uncertain. V was pared by 6 bases and J by 0 bases, with 9 bases between. CDR1 and CDR2 from the germline V gene are MNHEY and SVGAGI. The CDR3 runs 15 residues. CDR3 nucleotides: TGTGCCAGCAGACGTCTCGGCTCTGGGGCCAACGTCCTGACTTTC. Translation gives CASRRLGSGANVLTF.

The V gene is TRBV10-3, the J gene TRBJ1-4; a weak D match, TRBD1 (6 bases). V shed 8 bases and J shed 4 bases, with 11 bases lying between them. The germline V gene encodes CDR1 ENHRY and CDR2 SYGVKD. The CDR3 loop spans 13 amino acids. In nucleotides, the CDR3 is TGTGCCATCGGGAGGGGGTTTAATGAAAAACTGTTTTTT. Amino acid sequence: CAIGRGFNEKLFF.